This entry features one T cell receptor beta chain sequence. Its specificity is not known. The V gene's germline CDR1 is LNHDA and CDR2 SQIVND (reference sequence). There are 12 residues in the CDR3. Trimming stripped 3 bases from V and 8 bases from J, with 10 bases between. 60 Vbeta and 13 Jbeta primers were used in PCR. Sequencing was performed with immunoSEQ multiplex PCR; in TCRdb, only in-frame clones are kept and a portion is missing. There are around 100,000 clones in the sample; roughly 69% occur only once, and around 4% lies in the top ten. This record comes from a study of cytomegalovirus exposure and HLA in healthy donors. General observations from the study: In a later analysis, parvovirus B19, influenza, CMV and Epstein-Barr virus appeared linked to several top co-occurrence clusters. It has been reported that TCR beta sequences accurately predicted the HLA-A and HLA-B alleles of most subjects. It was 164 TCR beta chains that were listed as cytomegalovirus-associated. Across HLA loci, a later analysis found differing TCR association rates, with DRB1 most and HLA-C fewest.

What was sequenced was PBMCs. The sequence derives from a man aged 25 to 40 in good health and CMV-seropositive. This chain links TRBV19 with TRBJ1-1; TRBD1 is a possible D gene (5 bases). CDR3 coding DNA: TGTGCCAGTAGTATGATGGGACTGGAAGCTTTCTTT. Translating it yields CASSMMGLEAFF.